The next 21 T cell receptor beta chains were all read from a single sample in a study of somatic mutations in cytotoxic T cells in rheumatoid arthritis. Assay: immunoSEQ multiplex PCR; the TCRdb copy retains only in-frame clones and omits some. The sample yields 13,000 to 15,000 clones, under 80% seen once. The sequencing input was CD8+ T cells sorted from blood. The receptors stem from an adult with rheumatoid arthritis.

V usage is TRBV9 and J usage is TRBJ2-7, with D unclear. The CDR3 consists of 14 residues. Germline CDR1 is SGDLS and CDR2 is YYNGEE. The V gene lost 0 bases and the J gene lost 6 bases, with 13 bases spanning the gap. CDR3 residues: CASSVASQAVEQYF. The CDR3 coding sequence is TGTGCCAGCAGCGTAGCTAGTCAGGCCGTCGAGCAGTACTTC. Full variable domain (rest looked up from reference TRBV9 and TRBJ2-7): DSGVTQTPKHLITATGQRVTLRCSPRSGDLSVYWYQQSLDQGLQFLIQYYNGEERAKGNILERFSAQQFPDLHSELNLSSLELGDSALYFCASSVASQAVEQYFGPGTRLTVT.

V and J are TRBV6-6 and TRBJ1-1; D gene ambiguous. The length of the CDR3 is 10 residues. The germline gives CDR1 MNHNY, CDR2 SVGAGI (reference sequence). CDR3 DNA sequence: TGTGCGTCCTCTGGCACTGAAGCTTTCTTT. Its protein product is CASSGTEAFF.

The chain has TRBV19 and TRBJ1-5, with a weak D call TRBD1 (6 bases). The CDR3 sequence is 15 residues long. Germline CDR1 reads LNHDA; CDR2 reads SQIVND (reference sequence). Trimming cost V 5 bases and J 4 bases, with 15 bases left between them. CDR3 residues: CASSWGGGINQPQHF. Here the CDR3 DNA reads TGTGCCAGTAGTTGGGGAGGGGGGATAAATCAGCCCCAGCATTTT.

The gene calls are TRBV6-6 and TRBJ1-1; D is ambiguous. The CDR3 totals 16 residues. Germline assignment: CDR1 MNHNY and CDR2 SVGAGI (reference sequence). V was clipped by 3 bases and J by 5 bases, with 19 bases between them. As DNA, the CDR3 is TGTGCCAGCAGTTATAGTTTAGGGTTTGAGGTAACTGAAGCTTTCTTT. It translates to CASSYSLGFEVTEAFF.

This clone was seen only a few times. The chain carries TRBV4-1 and TRBJ2-1, with D possibly matching TRBD2 (7 bases). From germline, CDR1 is MGHRA and CDR2 YSYEKL. Trimming removed 0 bases at V and 8 bases at J, with 20 bases between. The CDR3 extends over 17 amino acids. CDR3 sequence: CASSQDGTAGAEDEQFF. In DNA form, the CDR3 reads TGCGCCAGCAGCCAAGATGGAACCGCGGGGGCCGAGGATGAGCAGTTCTTC.

V gene TRBV28 combines with J gene TRBJ1-5; unclear D gene. This CDR3 is 16 amino acids long. Between the trimmed V and J ends, which lost 1 base and 6 bases, there was a span of 16 bases. Per the germline V gene, CDR1 is MDHEN and CDR2 is SYDVKM. The CDR3 region is CASSLSQAPRFQPQHF. The CDR3 DNA is TGTGCCAGCAGTTTATCTCAGGCTCCGAGGTTTCAGCCCCAGCATTTT.

The chain uses TRBV10-1 and TRBJ2-7; a weak D match, TRBD2 (6 bases). Germline-derived CDR1 and CDR2 are WNHNN and SYGVQD (reference sequence). The V end was cut by 3 bases, the J end by 4 bases, with 10 bases between. This CDR3 spans 13 amino acids. The CDR3 here is CASSDRAGYEQYF. For the CDR3, the DNA is TGCGCCAGCAGTGACAGGGCGGGGTACGAGCAGTACTTC.

The chain links TRBV4-1 to TRBJ1-1; 9 bases line up with TRBD1. The CDR3 sequence is 15 residues long. Germline V gene sequence: CDR1 MGHRA, CDR2 YSYEKL. V lost 2 bases, J lost 7 bases, and 8 bases stayed unmatched. The DNA for the CDR3 is TGCGCCAGCAGCCAACCACAGGGGGCCTCCATTGAAGCTTTCTTT. Protein sequence: CASSQPQGASIEAFF.

In its sample, this clone was seen once. The rearrangement uses TRBV19 and TRBJ2-1; no firm D call. The CDR3 has 14 amino acids. The V end was cut by 5 bases, the J end by 1 base, with 9 bases between. Germline CDR1 LNHDA, CDR2 SQIVND (reference sequence). DNA of the CDR3: TGTGCCAGTAGTCTAGGTAGATCCTACAATGAGCAGTTCTTC. Residues: CASSLGRSYNEQFF.

The V and J genes are TRBV6-1 and TRBJ2-3, with 14 bases fitting TRBD2. CDR1 is MNHNS, CDR2 SASEGT, per germline. J was trimmed by 4 bases and V by 4 bases; bases with no gene match: 1. This CDR3 comprises 15 residues. In DNA, the CDR3 is TGTGCCAGCAGTGTGACTAGCGGGGGGGCAGATACGCAGTATTTT. Amino acid sequence: CASSVTSGGADTQYF.

The chain joins TRBV10-3 to TRBJ2-1; 9 bases match TRBD1. The germline V gene encodes CDR1 ENHRY and CDR2 SYGVKD. The trim removed 5 bases at V and 8 bases at J, leaving 1 base unmatched. The CDR3 spans 12 residues. In nucleotides, the CDR3 is TGTGCCATCAGTAGGACAGGGGATGAGCAGTTCTTC. Translated: CAISRTGDEQFF.

V and J are TRBV14 and TRBJ2-3; 10 bases match TRBD2. Per germline, CDR1 SGHDN and CDR2 FVKESK. The CDR3 is 19 amino acids. The V gene end was trimmed by 1 base and the J gene end by 0 bases; junction bases not matched to a gene: 10. CDR3 loop: CASSQVASGRAPSTDTQYF. The CDR3 nucleotides read TGTGCCAGCAGCCAAGTGGCTAGCGGGAGAGCACCTAGCACAGATACGCAGTATTTT.

This sequence joins TRBV6-6 and TRBJ2-7, with D possibly matching TRBD1 (6 bases). From germline, CDR1 is MNHNY and CDR2 SVGAGI (reference sequence). The V gene lost 6 bases and the J gene lost 2 bases, with 14 bases spanning the gap. This CDR3 is 14 amino acids long. This chain's CDR3 is CASSPDRNPYEQYF. CDR3 in DNA: TGTGCCAGCAGCCCCGACAGGAATCCCTACGAGCAGTACTTC.

The rearrangement joins TRBV11-1 to TRBJ1-4, with TRBD1 identical over 8 bases. Germline values: CDR1 SGHAT, CDR2 FQDESV (reference sequence). V lost 5 bases to trimming and J lost 8 bases; unmatched junction nucleotides: 4. The CDR3 consists of 13 residues. CDR3 loop: CASSPDRAEKLFF. Written as DNA, the CDR3 is TGTGCCAGCAGCCCGGACAGGGCCGAAAAACTGTTTTTT.

The genes are TRBV27 and TRBJ2-5, with D perhaps matching TRBD1 (6 bases). CDR1 and CDR2 from the germline V gene are MNHEY and SMNVEV (reference sequence). The CDR3 consists of 17 residues. Trimming shortened V by 6 bases and J by 5 bases, and 25 bases separated the two germline ends. CDR3 region: CASSPKTNLQGWETQYF. CDR3 nucleotide sequence: TGTGCCAGCAGCCCGAAAACCAATCTACAGGGTTGGGAGACCCAGTACTTC.

The V and J genes are TRBV19 and TRBJ1-5; perhaps TRBD1 as D (6 bases). In germline, CDR1 is LNHDA, CDR2 SQIVND (reference sequence). The CDR3 sequence is 14 residues long. Trimming removed 3 bases from V and 7 bases from J, with 13 bases in between. CDR3 protein: CASSIPGVGQPQHF. CDR3 nucleotide sequence: TGTGCCAGTAGTATCCCAGGGGTGGGCCAGCCCCAGCATTTT.

The J gene is TRBJ1-5, the V gene TRBV9, with no clear D. The CDR3 has 14 amino acids. The V and J ends lost 0 bases and 1 base respectively, with 5 bases between them. Germline CDR1 and CDR2: SGDLS and YYNGEE. In DNA, the CDR3 is TGTGCCAGCAGCGTAGGAGGAAGCAATCAGCCCCAGCATTTT. This gives the protein CASSVGGSNQPQHF.

This chain links TRBV2 with TRBJ2-1; D not certain. The V end lost 8 bases, the J end lost 2 bases, and 10 bases lay between the germline ends. This CDR3 spans 13 amino acids. Germline V gene sequence: CDR1 SNHLY, CDR2 FYNNEI. The CDR3 DNA sequence: TGTGCCAGCTTGGGGATCGCCTACAATGAGCAGTTCTTC. Protein product: CASLGIAYNEQFF.

The V call is TRBV12-5, the J call TRBJ1-5, with D unclear. Trimming removed 3 bases at V and 7 bases at J, with 7 bases between. This CDR3 contains 12 residues. Germline V CDR1 and CDR2: LGHNT, FRNRAP. CDR3 sequence reads: CASGFPGQPQHF. CDR3 nucleotide sequence: TGTGCTAGTGGTTTCCCCGGACAGCCCCAGCATTTT.

This clone was counted once. The V call is TRBV6-1, the J call TRBJ2-7, with TRBD1 matching 12 bases. Germline V CDR1 and CDR2: MNHNS, SASEGT. V gave up 4 bases and J gave up 5 bases; unmatched junction bases: 6. The CDR3 contains 15 residues. Here the CDR3 reads CASSGGTGGGNEQYF. CDR3 bases: TGTGCCAGCAGTGGGGGGACAGGGGGCGGAAACGAGCAGTACTTC.

The V gene is TRBV28, the J gene TRBJ2-7; the match to TRBD2 covers 12 bases. The V gene end was trimmed by 1 base and the J gene end by 5 bases; junction bases not matched to a gene: 3. Germline CDR1 is MDHEN and CDR2 is SYDVKM. The CDR3 contains 15 residues. This chain's CDR3 is CASSLSSGGGNEQYF. CDR3 DNA sequence: TGTGCCAGCAGTTTATCTAGCGGGGGGGGCAACGAGCAGTACTTC.